This T cell receptor (beta chain) was recorded in a study of T cell repertoires in cytomegalovirus infection. Using its own MiXCR run on the reads, TCRdb lists one record per CDR3 protein. The table has about 130,000 distinct CDR3 sequences, 7% to 10% seen once. This CDR3 is 16 amino acids long. The V end lost 3 bases, the J end lost 0 bases, and 15 bases lay between the germline ends. Germline V lookup: CDR1 SGHRS, CDR2 YFSETQ. The sequence was obtained from a human donor in good health (CMV status not recorded). Some clones in this sample may be carry-over from other donors' samples. The chain links TRBV5-1 to TRBJ1-1; D possibly corresponds to TRBD1 (6 bases). Sequencing input: PBMCs. The CDR3 protein is CASSSDSPNMNTEAFF. The DNA for the CDR3 is TGCGCCAGCAGCTCGGACAGTCCCAACATGAACACTGAAGCTTTCTTT.